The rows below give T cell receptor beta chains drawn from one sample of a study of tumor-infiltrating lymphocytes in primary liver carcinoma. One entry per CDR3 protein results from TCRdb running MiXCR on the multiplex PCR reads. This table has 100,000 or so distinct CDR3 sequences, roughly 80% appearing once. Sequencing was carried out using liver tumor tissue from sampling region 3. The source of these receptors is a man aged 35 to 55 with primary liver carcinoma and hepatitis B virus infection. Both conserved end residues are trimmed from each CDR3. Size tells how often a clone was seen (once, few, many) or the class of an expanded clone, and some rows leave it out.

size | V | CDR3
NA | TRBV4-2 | ASSQETYEQY
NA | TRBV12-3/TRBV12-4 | ACSGDTSYEQY
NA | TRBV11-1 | ASGQTLVSPLH
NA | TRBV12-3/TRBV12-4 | ASNDQGAIGELF
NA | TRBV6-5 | ASSPPGGGSKETQC
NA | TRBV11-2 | ASNLRYTGENEQY
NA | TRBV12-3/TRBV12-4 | ASSLVAGFGPYEQY
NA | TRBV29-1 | SAKYGDTQY
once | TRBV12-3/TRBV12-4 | ASRQGDRETQY
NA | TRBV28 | GSSRRQGWQETHY
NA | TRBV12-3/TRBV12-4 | AISPPGQDSGYT
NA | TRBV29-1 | SVKGLAGGGEQY
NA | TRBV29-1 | SATTSGSGTPYEQY
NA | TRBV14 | PEVAGNEDY
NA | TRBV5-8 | ASSLMRRGEHY
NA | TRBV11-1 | TSSLVHNYGYT
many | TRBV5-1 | ASSLTGTGGEQY